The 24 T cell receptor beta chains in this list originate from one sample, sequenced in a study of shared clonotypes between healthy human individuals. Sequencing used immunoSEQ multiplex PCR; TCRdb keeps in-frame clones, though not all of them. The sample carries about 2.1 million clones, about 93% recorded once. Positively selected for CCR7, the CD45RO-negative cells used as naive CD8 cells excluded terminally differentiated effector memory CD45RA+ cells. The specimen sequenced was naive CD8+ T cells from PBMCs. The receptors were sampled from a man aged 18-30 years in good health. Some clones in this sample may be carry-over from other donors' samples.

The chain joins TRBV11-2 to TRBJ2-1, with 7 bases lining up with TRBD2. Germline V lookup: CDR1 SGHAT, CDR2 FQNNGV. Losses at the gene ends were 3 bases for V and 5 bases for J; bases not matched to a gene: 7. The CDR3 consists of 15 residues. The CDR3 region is CASSFRASGDNEQFF. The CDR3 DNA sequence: TGTGCCAGCAGCTTTAGGGCTAGCGGCGACAATGAGCAGTTCTTC. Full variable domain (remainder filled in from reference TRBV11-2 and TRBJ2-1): EAGVAQSPRYKIIEKRQSVAFWCNPISGHATLYWYQQILGQGPKLLIQFQNNGVVDDSQLPKDRFSAERLKGVDSTLKIQPAKLEDSAVYLCASSFRASGDNEQFFGPGTRLTVL.

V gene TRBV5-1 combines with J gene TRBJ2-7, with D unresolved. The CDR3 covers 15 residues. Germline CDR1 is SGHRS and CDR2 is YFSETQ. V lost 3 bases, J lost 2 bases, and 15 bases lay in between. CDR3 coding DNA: TGCGCCAGCAGCTCGACGGTGAACCGGACCTACGAGCAGTACTTC. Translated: CASSSTVNRTYEQYF.

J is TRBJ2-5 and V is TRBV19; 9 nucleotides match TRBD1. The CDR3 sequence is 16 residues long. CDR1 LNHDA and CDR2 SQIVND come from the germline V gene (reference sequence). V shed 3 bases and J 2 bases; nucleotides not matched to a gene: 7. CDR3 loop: CASSMWGQGYQETQYF. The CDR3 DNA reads TGTGCCAGTAGTATGTGGGGACAGGGCTATCAAGAGACCCAGTACTTC.

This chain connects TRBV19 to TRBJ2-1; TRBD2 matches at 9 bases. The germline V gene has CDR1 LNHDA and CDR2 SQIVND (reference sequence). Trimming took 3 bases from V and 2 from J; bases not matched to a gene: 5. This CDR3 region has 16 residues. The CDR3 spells CASSIEREAPYNEQFF. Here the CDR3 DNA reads TGTGCCAGTAGTATCGAGCGGGAGGCCCCCTACAATGAGCAGTTCTTC.

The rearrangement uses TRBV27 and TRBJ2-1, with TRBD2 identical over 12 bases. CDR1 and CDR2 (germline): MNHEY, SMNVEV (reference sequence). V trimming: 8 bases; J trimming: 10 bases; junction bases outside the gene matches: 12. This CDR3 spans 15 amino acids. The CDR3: CASSDRLAGGPEQFF. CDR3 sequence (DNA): TGTGCCAGCTCTGATCGCCTAGCGGGAGGGCCGGAGCAGTTCTTC.

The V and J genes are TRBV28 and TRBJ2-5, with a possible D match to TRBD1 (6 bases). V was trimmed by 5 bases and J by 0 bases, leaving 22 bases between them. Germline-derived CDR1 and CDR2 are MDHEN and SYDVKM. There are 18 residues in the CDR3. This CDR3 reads CASSPVNRDNAYQETQYF. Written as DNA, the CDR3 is TGTGCCAGCAGTCCAGTGAACCGGGACAACGCGTACCAAGAGACCCAGTACTTC.

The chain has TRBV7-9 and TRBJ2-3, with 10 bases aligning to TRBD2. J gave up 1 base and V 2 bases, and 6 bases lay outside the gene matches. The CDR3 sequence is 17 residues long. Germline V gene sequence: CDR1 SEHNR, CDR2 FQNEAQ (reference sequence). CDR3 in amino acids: CASSLTASGRGTDTQYF. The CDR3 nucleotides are TGTGCCAGCAGCTTAACGGCTAGCGGGAGAGGCACAGATACGCAGTATTTT.

This CDR3 reads CASRRIQGNQETQYF. In nucleotides, the CDR3 is TGTGCCAGCAGAAGAATACAGGGAAATCAAGAGACCCAGTACTTC. The chain links TRBV7-8 to TRBJ2-5; weak D call: TRBD1 (6 bases). The germline V gene has CDR1 SGHVS and CDR2 FQNEAQ. The CDR3 totals 15 residues. V was shortened by 6 bases and J by 2 bases, with 16 bases between the two germline ends.

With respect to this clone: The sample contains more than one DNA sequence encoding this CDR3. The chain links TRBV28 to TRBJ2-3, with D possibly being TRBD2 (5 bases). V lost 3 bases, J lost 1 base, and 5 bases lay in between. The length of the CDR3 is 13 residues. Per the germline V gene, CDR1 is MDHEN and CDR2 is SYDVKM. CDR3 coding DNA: TGTGCCAGCAGTTTGCGGGGCACAGATACGCAGTATTTT. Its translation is CASSLRGTDTQYF.

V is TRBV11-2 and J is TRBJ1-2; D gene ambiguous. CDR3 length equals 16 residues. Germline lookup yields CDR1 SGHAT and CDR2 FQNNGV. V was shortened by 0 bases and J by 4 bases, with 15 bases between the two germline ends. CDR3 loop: CASSLDGRGLSYGYTF. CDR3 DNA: TGTGCCAGCAGCTTAGATGGGCGCGGACTTAGCTATGGCTACACCTTC.

The DNA of the CDR3 is TGTGCCAGCAGCTTCGGACCCCCGTATAATGAGCAGTTCTTC. As protein: CASSFGPPYNEQFF. The chain carries TRBV7-2 and TRBJ2-1; no definite D call. V lost 3 bases and J 7 bases, leaving 13 bases between the germline ends. The CDR3 is 14 residues long. Germline CDR1 SGHTA, CDR2 FQGNSA.

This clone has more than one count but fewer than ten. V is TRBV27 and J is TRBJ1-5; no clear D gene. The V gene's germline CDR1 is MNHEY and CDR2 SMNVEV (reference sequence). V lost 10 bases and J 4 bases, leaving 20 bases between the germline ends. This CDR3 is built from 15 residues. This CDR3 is CANRRLGLGNQPQHF. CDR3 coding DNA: TGTGCCAACCGACGGTTGGGTTTGGGGAATCAGCCCCAGCATTTT.

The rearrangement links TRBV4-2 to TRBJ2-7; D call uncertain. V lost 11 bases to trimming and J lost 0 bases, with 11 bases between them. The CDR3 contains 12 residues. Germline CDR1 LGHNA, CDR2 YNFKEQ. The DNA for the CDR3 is TGTGCCTCGTCCATGGACTCCTACGAGCAGTACTTC. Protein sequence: CASSMDSYEQYF.

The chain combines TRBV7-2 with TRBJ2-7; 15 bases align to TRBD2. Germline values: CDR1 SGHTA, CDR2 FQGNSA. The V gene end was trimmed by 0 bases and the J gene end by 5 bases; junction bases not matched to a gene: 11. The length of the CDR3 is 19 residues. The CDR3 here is CASSLALWTSGRGDDEQYF. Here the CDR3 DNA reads TGTGCCAGCAGCTTAGCCCTATGGACTAGCGGGAGGGGTGATGACGAGCAGTACTTC.

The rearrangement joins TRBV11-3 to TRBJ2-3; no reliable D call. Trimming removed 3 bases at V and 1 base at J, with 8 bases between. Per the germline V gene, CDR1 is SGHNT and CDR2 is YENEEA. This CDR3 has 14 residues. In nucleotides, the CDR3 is TGTGCCAGCAGCTTTCTTGGGGGCACAGATACGCAGTATTTT. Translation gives CASSFLGGTDTQYF.

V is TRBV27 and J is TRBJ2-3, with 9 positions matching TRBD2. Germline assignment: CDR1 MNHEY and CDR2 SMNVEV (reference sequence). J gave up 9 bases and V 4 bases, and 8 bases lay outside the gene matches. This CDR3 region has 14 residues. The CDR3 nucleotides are TGTGCCAGCAGTTACCTGGGACTAGCCGACACGCAGTATTTT. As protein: CASSYLGLADTQYF.

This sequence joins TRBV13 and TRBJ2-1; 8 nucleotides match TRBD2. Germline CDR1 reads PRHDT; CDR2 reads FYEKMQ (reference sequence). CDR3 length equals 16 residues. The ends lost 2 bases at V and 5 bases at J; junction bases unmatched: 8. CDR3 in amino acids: CASSLRPGGPHNEQFF. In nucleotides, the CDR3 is TGTGCCAGCAGCTTACGTCCGGGAGGGCCCCACAATGAGCAGTTCTTC.

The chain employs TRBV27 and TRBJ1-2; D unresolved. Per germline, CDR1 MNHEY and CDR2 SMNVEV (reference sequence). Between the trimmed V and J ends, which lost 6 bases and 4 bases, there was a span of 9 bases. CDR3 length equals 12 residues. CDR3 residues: CASSVGGYGYTF. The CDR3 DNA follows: TGTGCCAGCAGCGTCGGAGGCTATGGCTACACCTTC.

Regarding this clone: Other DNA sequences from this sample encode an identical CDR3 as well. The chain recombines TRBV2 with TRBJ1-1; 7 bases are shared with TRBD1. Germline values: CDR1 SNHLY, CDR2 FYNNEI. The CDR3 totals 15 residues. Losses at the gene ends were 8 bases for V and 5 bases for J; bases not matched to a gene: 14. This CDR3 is CASSRGVTGRTEAFF. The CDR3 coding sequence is TGTGCCAGCTCCCGAGGCGTGACAGGGCGGACTGAAGCTTTCTTT.

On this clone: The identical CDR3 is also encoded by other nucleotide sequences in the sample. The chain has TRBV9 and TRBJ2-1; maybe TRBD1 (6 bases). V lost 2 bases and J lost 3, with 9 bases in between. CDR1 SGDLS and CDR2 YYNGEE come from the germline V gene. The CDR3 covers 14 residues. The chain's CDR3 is CASSVGRGYNEQFF. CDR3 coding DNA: TGTGCCAGCAGCGTCGGCAGGGGCTACAATGAGCAGTTCTTC.

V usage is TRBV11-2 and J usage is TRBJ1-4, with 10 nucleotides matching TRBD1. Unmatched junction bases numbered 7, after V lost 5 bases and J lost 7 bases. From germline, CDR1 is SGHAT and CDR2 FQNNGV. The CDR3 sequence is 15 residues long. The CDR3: CASSPWTGGGEKLFF. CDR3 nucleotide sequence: TGTGCCAGCAGCCCGTGGACAGGGGGTGGTGAAAAACTGTTTTTT. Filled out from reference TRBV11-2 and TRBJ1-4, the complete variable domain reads EAGVAQSPRYKIIEKRQSVAFWCNPISGHATLYWYQQILGQGPKLLIQFQNNGVVDDSQLPKDRFSAERLKGVDSTLKIQPAKLEDSAVYLCASSPWTGGGEKLFFGSGTQLSVL.

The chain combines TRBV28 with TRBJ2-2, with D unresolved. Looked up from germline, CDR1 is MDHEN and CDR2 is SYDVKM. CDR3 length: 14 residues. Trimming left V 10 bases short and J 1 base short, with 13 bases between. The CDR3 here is CAIRSPGNTGELFF. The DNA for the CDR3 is TGTGCCATCCGTTCACCGGGGAACACCGGGGAGCTGTTTTTT.

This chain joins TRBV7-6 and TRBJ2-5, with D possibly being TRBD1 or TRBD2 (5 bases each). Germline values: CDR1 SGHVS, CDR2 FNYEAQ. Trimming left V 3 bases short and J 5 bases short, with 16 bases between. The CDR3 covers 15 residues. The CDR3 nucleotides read TGTGCCAGCAGCTTTGGGGGAGAGGTTTTGGAGACCCAGTACTTC. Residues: CASSFGGEVLETQYF.

Here the CDR3 DNA reads TGTGCCAGCAGCGGCGGGGTCTCCTACGAGCAGTACTTC. Amino acid sequence: CASSGGVSYEQYF. J is TRBJ2-7 and V is TRBV5-6; D possibly corresponds to TRBD2 (6 bases). Trimming removed 4 bases from V and 0 bases from J, with 8 bases in between. The CDR3 is 13 amino acids. Germline V lookup: CDR1 SGHDT, CDR2 YYEEEE.